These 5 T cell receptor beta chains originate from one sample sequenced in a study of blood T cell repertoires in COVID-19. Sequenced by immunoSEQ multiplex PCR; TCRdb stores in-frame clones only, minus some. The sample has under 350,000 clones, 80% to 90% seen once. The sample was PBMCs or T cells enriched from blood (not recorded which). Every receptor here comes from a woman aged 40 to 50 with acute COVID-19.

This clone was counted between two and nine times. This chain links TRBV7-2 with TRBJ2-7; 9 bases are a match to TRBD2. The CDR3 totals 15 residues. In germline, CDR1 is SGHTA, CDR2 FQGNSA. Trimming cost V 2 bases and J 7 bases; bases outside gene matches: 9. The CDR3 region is CASSLSRGRANEQYF. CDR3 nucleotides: TGTGCCAGCAGCTTATCACGCGGGAGGGCGAATGAGCAGTACTTC.

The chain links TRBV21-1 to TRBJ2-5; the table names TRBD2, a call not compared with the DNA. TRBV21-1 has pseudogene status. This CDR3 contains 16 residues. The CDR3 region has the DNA TGTGCCACGAGCGGGGGGGCCGAGGAACAATCGGAGACCCAGTACTTC. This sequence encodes CATSGGAEEQSETQYF.

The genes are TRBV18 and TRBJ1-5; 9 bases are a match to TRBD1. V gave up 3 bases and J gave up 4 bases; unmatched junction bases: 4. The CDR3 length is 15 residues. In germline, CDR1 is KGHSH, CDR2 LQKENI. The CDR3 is CASSPGTGINQPQHF. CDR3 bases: TGTGCCAGCTCACCCGGGACAGGGATTAATCAGCCCCAGCATTTT.

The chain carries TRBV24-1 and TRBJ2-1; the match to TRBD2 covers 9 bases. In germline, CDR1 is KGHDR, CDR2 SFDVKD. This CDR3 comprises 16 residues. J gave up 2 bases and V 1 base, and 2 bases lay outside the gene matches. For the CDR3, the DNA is TGTGCCACCAGTGATTTAGCGGGGGGCGCCTACAATGAGCAGTTCTTC. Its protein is CATSDLAGGAYNEQFF.

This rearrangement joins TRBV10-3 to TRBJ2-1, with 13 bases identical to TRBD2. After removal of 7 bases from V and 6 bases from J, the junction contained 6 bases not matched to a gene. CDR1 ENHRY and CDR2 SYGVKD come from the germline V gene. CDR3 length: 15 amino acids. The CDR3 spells CAITQGLAGPNEQFF. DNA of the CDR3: TGTGCCATCACCCAGGGACTAGCGGGGCCCAATGAGCAGTTCTTC.